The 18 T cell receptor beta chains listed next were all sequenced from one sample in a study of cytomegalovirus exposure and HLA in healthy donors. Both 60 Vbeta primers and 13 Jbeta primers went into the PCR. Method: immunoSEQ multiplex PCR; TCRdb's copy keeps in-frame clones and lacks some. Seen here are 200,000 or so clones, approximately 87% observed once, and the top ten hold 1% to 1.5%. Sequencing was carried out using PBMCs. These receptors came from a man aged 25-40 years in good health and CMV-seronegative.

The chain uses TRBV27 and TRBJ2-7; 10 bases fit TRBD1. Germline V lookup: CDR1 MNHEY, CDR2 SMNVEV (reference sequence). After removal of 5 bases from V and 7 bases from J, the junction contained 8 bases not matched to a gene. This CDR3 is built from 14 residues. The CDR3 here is CASSRPGQGKEQYF. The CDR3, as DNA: TGTGCCAGCAGTCGCCCGGGACAGGGGAAGGAGCAGTACTTC.

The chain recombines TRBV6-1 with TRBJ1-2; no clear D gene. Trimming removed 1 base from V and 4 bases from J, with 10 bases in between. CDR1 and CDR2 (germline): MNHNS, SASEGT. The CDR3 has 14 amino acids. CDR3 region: CASSEGGPAYGYTF. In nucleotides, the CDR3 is TGTGCCAGCAGTGAAGGAGGGCCTGCCTATGGCTACACCTTC.

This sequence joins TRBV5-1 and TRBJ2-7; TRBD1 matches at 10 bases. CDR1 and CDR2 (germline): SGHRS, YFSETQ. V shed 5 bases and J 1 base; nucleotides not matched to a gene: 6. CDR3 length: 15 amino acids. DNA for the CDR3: TGCGCCAGCAGTCCCGGGACAGGGGCATCCTACGAGCAGTACTTC. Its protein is CASSPGTGASYEQYF.

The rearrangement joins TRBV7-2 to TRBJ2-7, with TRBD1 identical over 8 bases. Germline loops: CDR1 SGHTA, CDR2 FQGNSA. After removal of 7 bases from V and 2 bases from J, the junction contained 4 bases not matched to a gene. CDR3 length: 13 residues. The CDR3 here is CASTQGQAYEQYF. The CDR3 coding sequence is TGTGCCAGCACCCAGGGACAGGCCTACGAGCAGTACTTC. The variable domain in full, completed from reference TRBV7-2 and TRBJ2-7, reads GAGVSQSPSNKVTEKGKDVELRCDPISGHTALYWYRQSLGQGLEFLIYFQGNSAPDKSGLPSDRFSAERTGGSVSTLTIQRTQQEDSAVYLCASTQGQAYEQYFGPGTRLTVT.

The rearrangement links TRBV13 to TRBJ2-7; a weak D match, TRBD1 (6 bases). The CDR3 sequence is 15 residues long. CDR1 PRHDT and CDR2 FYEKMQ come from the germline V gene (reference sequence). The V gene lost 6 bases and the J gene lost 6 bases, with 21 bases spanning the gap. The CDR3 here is CASSYGTYRAGEQYF. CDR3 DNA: TGTGCCAGCAGTTACGGGACATATCGAGCCGGCGAGCAGTACTTC.

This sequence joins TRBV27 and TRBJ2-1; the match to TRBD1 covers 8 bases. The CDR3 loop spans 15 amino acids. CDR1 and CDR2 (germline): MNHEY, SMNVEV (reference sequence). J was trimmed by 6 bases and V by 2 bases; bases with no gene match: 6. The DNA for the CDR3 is TGTGCCAGCAGTTTACCGGGACAGGCTTTCAATGAGCAGTTCTTC. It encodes CASSLPGQAFNEQFF.

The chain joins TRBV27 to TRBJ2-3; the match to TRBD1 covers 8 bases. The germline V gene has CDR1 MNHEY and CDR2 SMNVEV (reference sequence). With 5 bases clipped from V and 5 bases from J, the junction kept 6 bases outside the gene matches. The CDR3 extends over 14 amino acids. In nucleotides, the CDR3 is TGTGCCAGCAGTGCACGGACAGGGCAAGATACGCAGTATTTT. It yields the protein CASSARTGQDTQYF.

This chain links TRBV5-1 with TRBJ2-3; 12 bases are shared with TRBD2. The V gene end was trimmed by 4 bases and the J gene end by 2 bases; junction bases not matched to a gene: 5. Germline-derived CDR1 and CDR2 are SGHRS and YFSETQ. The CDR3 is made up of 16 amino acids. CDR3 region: CASSQTSGSPTDTQYF. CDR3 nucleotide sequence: TGCGCCAGCAGCCAGACTAGCGGGAGTCCCACAGATACGCAGTATTTT.

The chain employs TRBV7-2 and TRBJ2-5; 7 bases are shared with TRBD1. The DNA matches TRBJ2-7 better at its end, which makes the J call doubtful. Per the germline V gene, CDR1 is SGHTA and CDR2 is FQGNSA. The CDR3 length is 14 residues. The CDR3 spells CASSLGDRVYEQYF. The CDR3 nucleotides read TGTGCCAGCAGCTTAGGCGACAGGGTCTACGAGCAGTACTTC.

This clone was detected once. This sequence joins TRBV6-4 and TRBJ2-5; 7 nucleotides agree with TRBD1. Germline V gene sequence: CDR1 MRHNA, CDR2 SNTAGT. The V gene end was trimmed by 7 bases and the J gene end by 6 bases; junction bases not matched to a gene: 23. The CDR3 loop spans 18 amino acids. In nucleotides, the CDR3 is TGTGCCAGCAATCGTGGGAAGCAGGGGGATAGCGTCAAGAAGACCCAGTACTTC. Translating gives CASNRGKQGDSVKKTQYF.

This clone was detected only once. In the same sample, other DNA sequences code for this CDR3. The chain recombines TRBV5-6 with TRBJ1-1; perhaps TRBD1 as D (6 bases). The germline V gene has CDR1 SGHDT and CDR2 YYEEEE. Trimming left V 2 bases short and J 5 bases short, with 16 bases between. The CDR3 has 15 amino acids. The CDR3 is CASSFPQGQGTEAFF. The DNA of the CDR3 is TGTGCCAGCAGCTTCCCTCAGGGGCAGGGAACTGAAGCTTTCTTT.

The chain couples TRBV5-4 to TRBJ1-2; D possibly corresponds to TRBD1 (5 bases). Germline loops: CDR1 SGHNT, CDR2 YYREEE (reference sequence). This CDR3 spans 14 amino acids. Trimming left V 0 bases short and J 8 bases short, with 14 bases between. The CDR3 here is CASSLAWGGGGYTF. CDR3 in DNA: TGTGCCAGCAGCTTGGCCTGGGGGGGTGGCGGCTACACCTTC.

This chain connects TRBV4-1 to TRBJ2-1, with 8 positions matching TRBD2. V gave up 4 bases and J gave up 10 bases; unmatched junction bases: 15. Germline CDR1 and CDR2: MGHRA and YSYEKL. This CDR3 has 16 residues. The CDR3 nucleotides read TGCGCCAGCAGCCGCCCAACTAGCGGAGGGGGGCGGGAGCAGTTCTTC. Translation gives CASSRPTSGGGREQFF.

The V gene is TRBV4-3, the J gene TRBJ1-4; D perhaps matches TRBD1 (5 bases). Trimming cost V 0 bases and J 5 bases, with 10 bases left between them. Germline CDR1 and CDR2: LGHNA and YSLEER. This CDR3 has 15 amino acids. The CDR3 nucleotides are TGCGCCAGCAGCCAAGAGGGGGGTACCAATGAAAAACTGTTTTTT. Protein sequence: CASSQEGGTNEKLFF.

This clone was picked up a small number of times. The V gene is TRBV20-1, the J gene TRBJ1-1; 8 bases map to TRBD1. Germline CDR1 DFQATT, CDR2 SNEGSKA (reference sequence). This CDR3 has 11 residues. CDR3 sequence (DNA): TGCAGGCCCCGGGCAGGGGGCGATGCTTTCTTT. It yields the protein CRPRAGGDAFF.

CDR3 loop: CASSTGQGAYEQYF. The CDR3 DNA sequence: TGTGCCAGTAGTACGGGACAGGGGGCTTACGAGCAGTACTTC. The chain joins TRBV19 to TRBJ2-7; 12 bases match TRBD1. This CDR3 has 14 residues. CDR1 and CDR2 from the germline V gene are LNHDA and SQIVND (reference sequence). The J segment lost 4 bases and the V segment lost 4 bases, leaving 2 bases of the junction unmatched.

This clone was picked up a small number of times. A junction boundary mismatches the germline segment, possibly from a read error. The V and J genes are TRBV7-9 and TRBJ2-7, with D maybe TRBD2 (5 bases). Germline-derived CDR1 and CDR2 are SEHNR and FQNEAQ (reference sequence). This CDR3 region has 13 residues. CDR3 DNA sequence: TGTTCCAGCAGCCCTCGGGGATCTTACGAGCAGTACTTC. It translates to CSSSPRGSYEQYF.

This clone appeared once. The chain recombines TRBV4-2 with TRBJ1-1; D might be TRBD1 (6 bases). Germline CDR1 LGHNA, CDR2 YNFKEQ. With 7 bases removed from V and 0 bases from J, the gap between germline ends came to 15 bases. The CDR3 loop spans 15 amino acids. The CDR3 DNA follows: TGTGCCAGCAAAAGCTCCGGGACACTGAACACTGAAGCTTTCTTT. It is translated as CASKSSGTLNTEAFF.